A single sample is the source of the 21 T cell receptor beta chains below, sequenced in a study of blood T cell repertoires in COVID-19. Assay: immunoSEQ multiplex PCR; the TCRdb copy retains only in-frame clones and omits some. The data contain some 48,000 clones, 90% of them seen just once; the ten biggest clones take up 15% to 20%. The sequencing input was peripheral blood. Receptor source: a man aged 65-85 years with active COVID-19.

This clone was observed a handful of times. The rearrangement links TRBV19 to TRBJ1-5; 7 bases fit TRBD1. Germline CDR1 and CDR2: LNHDA and SQIVND (reference sequence). The CDR3 has 16 residues. V was pared by 4 bases and J by 2 bases, with 8 bases of the junction left unmatched. CDR3 amino acids: CASSTASGTGNQPQHF. CDR3 nucleotides: TGTGCCAGTAGTACCGCTTCCGGGACAGGCAATCAGCCCCAGCATTTT.

This clone was observed a single time. The chain carries TRBV3-1 (or the pseudogene TRBV3-2) and TRBJ1-2; D possibly corresponds to TRBD1 (5 bases). Trimming shortened V by 1 base and J by 3 bases, and 12 bases separated the two germline ends. The CDR3 sequence is 15 residues long. From germline, CDR1 is LGHDT and CDR2 YNNKEL (reference sequence). The CDR3 sequence is CASSQAGLDHYGYTF. DNA for the CDR3: TGTGCCAGCAGCCAAGCAGGGCTTGATCACTATGGCTACACCTTC.

CDR3 protein: CASSFYRGGSAYGYTF. The CDR3 DNA reads as TGTGCCAGTAGTTTCTACAGGGGTGGCAGCGCCTATGGCTACACCTTC. The rearrangement uses TRBV19 and TRBJ1-2; 7 bases fit TRBD1. Unmatched junction bases numbered 13, after V lost 5 bases and J lost 4 bases. Per the germline V gene, CDR1 is LNHDA and CDR2 is SQIVND (reference sequence). CDR3 length: 16 residues. The whole variable domain, remainder taken from reference TRBV19 and TRBJ1-2, is DGGITQSPKYLFRKEGQNVTLSCEQNLNHDAMYWYRQDPGQGLRLIYYSQIVNDFQKGDIAEGYSVSREKKESFPLTVTSAQKNPTAFYLCASSFYRGGSAYGYTFGSGTRLTVV.

The chain uses TRBV30 and TRBJ1-1, with D possibly TRBD1 on 6 matching bases. Trimming took off 0 bases at V and 4 bases at J, with 15 bases between the two ends. Germline values: CDR1 GTSNPN, CDR2 SVGIG (reference sequence). The CDR3 is made up of 15 amino acids. CDR3 sequence reads: CAWSVLGARSTEAFF. Written as DNA, the CDR3 is TGTGCCTGGAGTGTACTGGGGGCGCGGAGCACTGAAGCTTTCTTT.

This chain uses TRBV7-2 with TRBJ2-1, with 8 bases matching TRBD2. Looked up from germline, CDR1 is SGHTA and CDR2 is FQGNSA. V lost 1 base and J lost 3; bases outside the gene matches: 5. The length of the CDR3 is 16 residues. The CDR3 protein is CASSLVRLAGYNEQFF. The CDR3 region has the DNA TGTGCCAGCAGCTTAGTTAGGCTAGCGGGCTACAATGAGCAGTTCTTC. Full variable domain (outside the CDR3, taken from reference TRBV7-2 and TRBJ2-1): GAGVSQSPSNKVTEKGKDVELRCDPISGHTALYWYRQSLGQGLEFLIYFQGNSAPDKSGLPSDRFSAERTGGSVSTLTIQRTQQEDSAVYLCASSLVRLAGYNEQFFGPGTRLTVL.

This chain connects TRBV7-8 to TRBJ2-5; D might be TRBD2 (6 bases). The CDR3 has 13 residues. Germline assignment: CDR1 SGHVS and CDR2 FQNEAQ. Between the trimmed V and J ends, which lost 4 bases and 9 bases, there was a span of 15 bases. The DNA for the CDR3 is TGTGCCAGCAGCTCCACCTCCTGGGGGGCCCAGTACTTC. It translates to CASSSTSWGAQYF. The complete variable domain, with remaining parts taken from reference TRBV7-8 and TRBJ2-5, reads GAGVSQSPRYKVAKRGQDVALRCDPISGHVSLFWYQQALGQGPEFLTYFQNEAQLDKSGLPSDRFFAERPEGSVSTLKIQRTQQEDSAVYLCASSSTSWGAQYFGPGTRLLVL.

The V call is TRBV7-2, the J call TRBJ1-3; D is unclear. V was clipped by 1 base and J by 3 bases, with 10 bases between them. Germline CDR1 is SGHTA and CDR2 is FQGNSA. The CDR3 has 15 amino acids. The CDR3 DNA reads as TGTGCCAGCAGCTTAGGGTCCCAGGTTGGAAACACCATATATTTT. Its translation is CASSLGSQVGNTIYF.

The chain couples TRBV27 to TRBJ2-1, with D possibly TRBD2 on 6 matching bases. Germline V gene data show CDR1 as MNHEY and CDR2 as SMNVEV (reference sequence). The length of the CDR3 is 21 residues. V lost 7 bases and J lost 0, with 31 bases in between. The CDR3 loop reads CASTGTVNKPRTLSSYNEQFF. CDR3 in DNA: TGTGCCAGCACCGGGACTGTAAACAAACCTCGTACATTAAGCTCCTACAATGAGCAGTTCTTC.

The gene calls are TRBV5-1 and TRBJ2-7, with TRBD2 matching over 11 bases. CDR1 is SGHRS and CDR2 is YFSETQ in the germline V gene. With 5 bases clipped from V and 7 bases from J, the junction kept 5 bases outside the gene matches. This CDR3 comprises 13 residues. The CDR3 bases are TGCGCCAGCAGACTAGCGGGAGAGCGTGAGCAGTACTTC. Protein product: CASRLAGEREQYF.

This clone appeared once. This chain connects TRBV5-6 to TRBJ2-7, with D perhaps TRBD2 (7 bases). The germline V gene has CDR1 SGHDT and CDR2 YYEEEE. Deletions cut 5 bases from V and 4 bases from J, with 19 bases between. The CDR3 has 15 residues. CDR3 loop: CASRQGWGGIYEQYF. CDR3 DNA: TGTGCCAGCAGACAAGGTTGGGGGGGCATATACGAGCAGTACTTC.

The chain couples TRBV12-3 or TRBV12-4 to TRBJ2-2; weak D call: TRBD1 (6 bases). The length of the CDR3 is 13 residues. V was clipped by 11 bases and J by 1 base, with 11 bases between them. CDR3 region: CAAVTGNTGELFF. Here the CDR3 DNA reads TGTGCCGCCGTGACAGGGAACACCGGGGAGCTGTTTTTT.

The chain employs TRBV19 and TRBJ1-5; possible D gene TRBD1, 5 bases. CDR1 LNHDA and CDR2 SQIVND come from the germline V gene (reference sequence). The CDR3 is 16 amino acids. Trimming stripped 8 bases from V and 6 bases from J, with 23 bases between. CDR3 sequence: CASRTPLWGGSQPQHF. The CDR3 region has the DNA TGTGCCAGTCGAACACCCCTATGGGGGGGGAGTCAGCCCCAGCATTTT.

The rearrangement joins TRBV19 to TRBJ2-4; 11 bases fit TRBD2. The CDR3 is 18 amino acids. The V segment lost 5 bases and the J segment 0 bases; nucleotides outside the gene matches: 9. Germline CDR1 LNHDA, CDR2 SQIVND (reference sequence). Here the CDR3 reads CASSLGTSGMLAKNIQYF. The CDR3, as DNA: TGTGCCAGTAGTTTAGGGACTAGCGGAATGCTAGCCAAAAACATTCAGTACTTC.

The genes are TRBV15 and TRBJ2-7; 7 bases are a match to TRBD1. Germline CDR1 and CDR2: LNHNV and YYDKDF (reference sequence). V shed 3 bases, J shed 2 bases, and the junction held 4 bases outside the gene matches. This CDR3 has 14 residues. CDR3 sequence (DNA): TGTGCCACCAGCAGGCAGGGACAGACCTACGAGCAGTACTTC. Amino acids: CATSRQGQTYEQYF.

The CDR3 spells CATSVDTYTDTQYF. The CDR3 nucleotides are TGTGCCACCAGTGTGGACACCTACACAGATACGCAGTATTTT. The chain couples TRBV24-1 to TRBJ2-3; D is possibly TRBD1 (5 bases). V lost 5 bases, J lost 2 bases, and 10 bases lay in between. Germline values: CDR1 KGHDR, CDR2 SFDVKD. The CDR3 has 14 residues.

The chain links TRBV28 to TRBJ1-1; D remains ambiguous. From germline, CDR1 is MDHEN and CDR2 SYDVKM. This CDR3 has 14 residues. The V end was cut by 9 bases, the J end by 1 base, with 15 bases between. The CDR3 spells CASRRSQKNTEAFF. The CDR3 DNA reads TGTGCCAGTCGACGGAGCCAGAAGAACACTGAAGCTTTCTTT.

The V call is TRBV10-3, the J call TRBJ2-7, with 7 positions matching TRBD1. This CDR3 has 14 residues. CDR1 is ENHRY, CDR2 SYGVKD, per germline. V shed 3 bases, J shed 4 bases, and the junction held 6 bases outside the gene matches. In DNA form, the CDR3 reads TGTGCCATCAGTGAAAGACAGGGCGGGTACGAGCAGTACTTC. Translating gives CAISERQGGYEQYF.

V and J are TRBV28 and TRBJ1-3; no reliable D call. V lost 6 bases and J 0 bases, leaving 21 bases between the germline ends. Looked up from germline, CDR1 is MDHEN and CDR2 is SYDVKM. The CDR3 consists of 18 residues. The CDR3: CASSSIGQTWASGNTIYF. The DNA of the CDR3 is TGTGCCAGCAGCTCTATTGGGCAGACATGGGCCTCTGGAAACACCATATATTTT.

This clone was seen once. This chain uses TRBV5-1 with TRBJ1-1; 7 nucleotides align to TRBD1. Germline assignment: CDR1 SGHRS and CDR2 YFSETQ. The J segment lost 1 base and the V segment lost 2 bases, leaving 8 bases of the junction unmatched. This CDR3 is 16 amino acids long. The CDR3: CASSFVQGTRNTEAFF. Written as DNA, the CDR3 is TGCGCCAGCAGCTTCGTACAGGGGACCAGGAACACTGAAGCTTTCTTT.

V and J are TRBV27 and TRBJ1-5; D unclear. Germline CDR1 reads MNHEY; CDR2 reads SMNVEV (reference sequence). CDR3 length equals 13 residues. V was pared by 2 bases and J by 5 bases, with 7 bases between. In nucleotides, the CDR3 is TGTGCCAGCAGTTTAAAGCGGGATCAGCCCCAGCATTTT. Its protein product is CASSLKRDQPQHF.

The rearrangement uses TRBV5-1 and TRBJ2-1; TRBD1 agrees at 9 bases. The CDR3 contains 15 residues. V gave up 4 bases and J gave up 7 bases; unmatched junction bases: 9. Germline V gene sequence: CDR1 SGHRS, CDR2 YFSETQ. The CDR3 loop is CASSRGDRDVNEQFF. CDR3 sequence (DNA): TGCGCCAGCAGCAGGGGGGACAGGGATGTGAATGAGCAGTTCTTC.